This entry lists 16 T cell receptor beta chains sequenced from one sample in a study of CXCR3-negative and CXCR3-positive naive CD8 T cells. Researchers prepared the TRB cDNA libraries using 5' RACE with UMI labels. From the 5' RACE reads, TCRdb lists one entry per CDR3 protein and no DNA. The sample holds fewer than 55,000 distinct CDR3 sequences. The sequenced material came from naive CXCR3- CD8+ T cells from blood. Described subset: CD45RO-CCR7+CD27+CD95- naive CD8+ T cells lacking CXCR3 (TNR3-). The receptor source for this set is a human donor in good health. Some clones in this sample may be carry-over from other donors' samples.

CDR3 sequence reads: CASSSLAGGSDTQYF. V and J are TRBV6-5 and TRBJ2-3; TCRdb names TRBD1, which stays unverified in the absence of DNA. Germline CDR1 is MNHEY and CDR2 is SVGAGI. The CDR3 extends over 15 amino acids.

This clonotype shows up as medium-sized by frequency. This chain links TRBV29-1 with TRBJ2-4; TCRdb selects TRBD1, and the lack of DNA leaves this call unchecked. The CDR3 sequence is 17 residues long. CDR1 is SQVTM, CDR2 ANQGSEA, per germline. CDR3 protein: CSVAGTGDAIGQNIQYF. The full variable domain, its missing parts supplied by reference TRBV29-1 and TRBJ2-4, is SAVISQKPSRDICQRGTSLTIQCQVDSQVTMMFWYRQQPGQSLTLIATANQGSEATYESGFVIDKFPISRPNLTFSTLTVSNMSPEDSSIYLCSVAGTGDAIGQNIQYFGAGTRLSVL.

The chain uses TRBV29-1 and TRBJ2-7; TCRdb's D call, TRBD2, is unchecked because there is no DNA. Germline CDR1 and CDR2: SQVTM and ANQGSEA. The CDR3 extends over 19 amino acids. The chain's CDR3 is CSVESVRPGLAGFSYEQYF.

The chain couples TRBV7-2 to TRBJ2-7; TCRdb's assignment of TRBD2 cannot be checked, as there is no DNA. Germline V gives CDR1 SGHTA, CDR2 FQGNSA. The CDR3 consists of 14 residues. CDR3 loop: CASSLIAGVYEQYF. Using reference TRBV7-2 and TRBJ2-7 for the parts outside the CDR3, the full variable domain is GAGVSQSPSNKVTEKGKDVELRCDPISGHTALYWYRQSLGQGLEFLIYFQGNSAPDKSGLPSDRFSAERTGGSVSTLTIQRTQQEDSAVYLCASSLIAGVYEQYFGPGTRLTVT.

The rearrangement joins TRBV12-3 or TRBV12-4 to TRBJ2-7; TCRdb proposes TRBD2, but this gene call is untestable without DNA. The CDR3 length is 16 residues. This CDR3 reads CASSLRLALSSYEQYF.

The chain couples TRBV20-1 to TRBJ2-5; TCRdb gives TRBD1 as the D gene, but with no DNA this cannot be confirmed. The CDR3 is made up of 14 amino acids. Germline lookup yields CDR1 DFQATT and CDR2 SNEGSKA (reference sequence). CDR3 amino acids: CSARDGNPQETQYF.

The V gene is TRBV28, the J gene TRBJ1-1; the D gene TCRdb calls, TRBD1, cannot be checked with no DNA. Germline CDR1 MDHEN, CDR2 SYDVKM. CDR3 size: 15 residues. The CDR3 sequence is CASYSGRIIGTEAFF.

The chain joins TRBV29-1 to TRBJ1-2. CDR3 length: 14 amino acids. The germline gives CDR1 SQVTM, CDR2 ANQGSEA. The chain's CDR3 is CSVAGTSRNYGYTF.

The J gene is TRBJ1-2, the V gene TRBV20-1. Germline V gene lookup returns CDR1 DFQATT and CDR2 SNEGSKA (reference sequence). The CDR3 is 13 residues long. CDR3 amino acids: CSARDVYRDGYTF.

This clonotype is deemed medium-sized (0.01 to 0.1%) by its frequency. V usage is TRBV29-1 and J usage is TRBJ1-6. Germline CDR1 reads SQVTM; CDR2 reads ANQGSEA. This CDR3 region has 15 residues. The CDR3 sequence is CSVERVSSYNSPLHF. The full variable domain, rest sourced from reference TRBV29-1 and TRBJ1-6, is SAVISQKPSRDICQRGTSLTIQCQVDSQVTMMFWYRQQPGQSLTLIATANQGSEATYESGFVIDKFPISRPNLTFSTLTVSNMSPEDSSIYLCSVERVSSYNSPLHFGNGTRLTVT.

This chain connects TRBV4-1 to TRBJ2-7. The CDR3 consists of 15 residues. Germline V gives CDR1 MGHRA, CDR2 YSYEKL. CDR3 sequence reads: CASSQVSQYNYEQYF.

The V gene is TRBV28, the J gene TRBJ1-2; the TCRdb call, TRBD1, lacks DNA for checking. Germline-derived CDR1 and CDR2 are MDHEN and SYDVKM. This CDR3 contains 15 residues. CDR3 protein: CASSTPTGTSYGYTF.

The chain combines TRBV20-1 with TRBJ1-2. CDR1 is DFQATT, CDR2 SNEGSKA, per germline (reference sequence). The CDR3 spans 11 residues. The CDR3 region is CSARDHYGYTF.

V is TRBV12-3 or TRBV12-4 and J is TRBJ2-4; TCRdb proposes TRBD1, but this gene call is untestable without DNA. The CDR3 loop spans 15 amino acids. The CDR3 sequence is CASSFSGEAKNIQYF.

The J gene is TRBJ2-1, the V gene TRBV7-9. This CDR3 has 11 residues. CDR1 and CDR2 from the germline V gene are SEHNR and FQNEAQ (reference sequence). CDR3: CASSYGNEQFF.

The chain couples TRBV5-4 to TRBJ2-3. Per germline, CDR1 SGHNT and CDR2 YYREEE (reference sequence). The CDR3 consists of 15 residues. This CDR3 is CASSSGWVMADTQYF.